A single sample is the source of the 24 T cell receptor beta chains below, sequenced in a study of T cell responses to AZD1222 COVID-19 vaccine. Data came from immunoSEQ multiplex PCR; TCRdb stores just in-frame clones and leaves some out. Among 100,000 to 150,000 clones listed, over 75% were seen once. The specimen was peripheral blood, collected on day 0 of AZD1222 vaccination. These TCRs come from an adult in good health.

The CDR3 sequence is CASSFPGTEAFF. The CDR3 nucleotides read TGTGCCAGCAGCTTTCCCGGGACTGAAGCTTTCTTT. This chain uses TRBV7-9 with TRBJ1-1; unclear D gene. V shed 3 bases and J shed 5 bases, with 7 bases lying between them. There are 12 residues in the CDR3. CDR1 and CDR2 from the germline V gene are SEHNR and FQNEAQ (reference sequence).

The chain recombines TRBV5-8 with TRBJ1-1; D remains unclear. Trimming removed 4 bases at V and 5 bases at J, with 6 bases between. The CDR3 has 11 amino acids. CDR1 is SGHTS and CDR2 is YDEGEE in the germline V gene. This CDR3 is CASSLRTEAFF. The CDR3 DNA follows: TGTGCCAGCAGCCTCCGGACTGAAGCTTTCTTT.

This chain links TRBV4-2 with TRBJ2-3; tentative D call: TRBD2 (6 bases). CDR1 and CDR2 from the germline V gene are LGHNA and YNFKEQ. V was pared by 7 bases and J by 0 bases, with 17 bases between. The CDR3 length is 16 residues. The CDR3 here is CASTPRSAGSTDTQYF. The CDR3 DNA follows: TGTGCCAGCACCCCCAGGTCTGCGGGGAGCACAGATACGCAGTATTTT.

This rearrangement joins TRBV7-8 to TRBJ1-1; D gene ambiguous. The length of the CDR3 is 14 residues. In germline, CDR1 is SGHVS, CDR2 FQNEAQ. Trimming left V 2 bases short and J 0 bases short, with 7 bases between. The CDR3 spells CASSLSSMNTEAFF. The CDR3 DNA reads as TGTGCCAGCAGCTTAAGTTCCATGAACACTGAAGCTTTCTTT. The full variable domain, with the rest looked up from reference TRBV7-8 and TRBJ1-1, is GAGVSQSPRYKVAKRGQDVALRCDPISGHVSLFWYQQALGQGPEFLTYFQNEAQLDKSGLPSDRFFAERPEGSVSTLKIQRTQQEDSAVYLCASSLSSMNTEAFFGQGTRLTVV.

CDR3 sequence: CASSPLAGGMGEQFF. CDR3 nucleotide sequence: TGCGCCAGCAGCCCACTAGCGGGAGGCATGGGTGAGCAGTTCTTC. V gene TRBV5-1 combines with J gene TRBJ2-1, with 12 positions matching TRBD2. CDR3 length: 15 residues. Looked up from germline, CDR1 is SGHRS and CDR2 is YFSETQ. With V trimmed by 4 bases and J by 9 bases, 8 bases remained unmatched.

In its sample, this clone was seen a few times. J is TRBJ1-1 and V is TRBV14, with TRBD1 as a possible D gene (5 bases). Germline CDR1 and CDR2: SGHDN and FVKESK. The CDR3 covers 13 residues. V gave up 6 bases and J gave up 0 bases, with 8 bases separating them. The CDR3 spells CASSRQLNTEAFF. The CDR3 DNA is TGTGCCAGCAGTAGACAGTTGAACACTGAAGCTTTCTTT.

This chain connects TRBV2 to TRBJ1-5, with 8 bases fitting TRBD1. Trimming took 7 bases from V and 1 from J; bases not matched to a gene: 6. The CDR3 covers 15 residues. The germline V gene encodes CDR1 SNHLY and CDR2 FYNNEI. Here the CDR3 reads CASKQGARSNQPQHF. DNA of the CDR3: TGTGCCAGCAAGCAGGGGGCGCGAAGCAATCAGCCCCAGCATTTT.

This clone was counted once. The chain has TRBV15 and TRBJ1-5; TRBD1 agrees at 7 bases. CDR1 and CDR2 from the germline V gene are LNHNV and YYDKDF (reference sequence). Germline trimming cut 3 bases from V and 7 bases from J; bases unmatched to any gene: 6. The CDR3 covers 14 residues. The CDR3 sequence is CATSRGGGGQPQHF. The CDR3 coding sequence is TGTGCCACCAGCAGGGGAGGGGGCGGACAGCCCCAGCATTTT.

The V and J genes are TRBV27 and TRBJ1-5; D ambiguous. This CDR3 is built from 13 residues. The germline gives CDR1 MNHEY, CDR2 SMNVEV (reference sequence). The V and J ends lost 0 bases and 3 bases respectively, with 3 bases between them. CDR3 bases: TGTGCCAGCAGTTTATCGTACAATCAGCCCCAGCATTTT. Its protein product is CASSLSYNQPQHF.

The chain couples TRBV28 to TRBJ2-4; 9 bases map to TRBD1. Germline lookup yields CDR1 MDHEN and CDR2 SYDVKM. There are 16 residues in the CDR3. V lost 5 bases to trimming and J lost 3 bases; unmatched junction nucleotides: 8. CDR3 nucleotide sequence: TGTGCCAGCAGTCCCTTGGGACAGGGAAACAAAAACATTCAGTACTTC. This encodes CASSPLGQGNKNIQYF.

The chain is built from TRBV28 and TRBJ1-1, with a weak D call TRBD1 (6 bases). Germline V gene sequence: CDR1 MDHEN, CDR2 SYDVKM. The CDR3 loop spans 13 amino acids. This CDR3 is CAGQGQRNTEAFF. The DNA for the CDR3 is TGTGCTGGTCAGGGGCAACGGAACACTGAAGCTTTCTTT.

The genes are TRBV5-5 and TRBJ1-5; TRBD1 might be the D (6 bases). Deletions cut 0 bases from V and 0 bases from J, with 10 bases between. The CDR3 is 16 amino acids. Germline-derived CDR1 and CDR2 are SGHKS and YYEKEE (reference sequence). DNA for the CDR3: TGTGCCAGCAGCTTGGTTGGGACACCTAGCAATCAGCCCCAGCATTTT. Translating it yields CASSLVGTPSNQPQHF.

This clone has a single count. This CDR3 is CASSQDLTGIEQYF. The CDR3 DNA follows: TGTGCCAGCAGCCAAGATCTCACGGGGATCGAGCAGTACTTC. The chain joins TRBV3-1 (or the pseudogene TRBV3-2) to TRBJ2-7; D possibly corresponds to TRBD2 (5 bases). The CDR3 is made up of 14 amino acids. Trimming took off 0 bases at V and 6 bases at J, with 12 bases between the two ends. Germline assignment: CDR1 LGHDT and CDR2 YNNKEL (reference sequence).

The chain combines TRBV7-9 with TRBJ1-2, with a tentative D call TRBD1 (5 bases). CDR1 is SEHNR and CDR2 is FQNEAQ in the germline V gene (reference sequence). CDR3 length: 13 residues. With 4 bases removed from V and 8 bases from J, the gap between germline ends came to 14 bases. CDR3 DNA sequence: TGTGCCAGCAGCTCGCCAGGGAGTCTAGGCTACACCTTC. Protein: CASSSPGSLGYTF.

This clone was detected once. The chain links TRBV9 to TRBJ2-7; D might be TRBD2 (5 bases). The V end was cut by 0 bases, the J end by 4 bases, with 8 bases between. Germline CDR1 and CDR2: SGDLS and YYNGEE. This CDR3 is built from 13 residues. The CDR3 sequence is CASSVATGYEQYF. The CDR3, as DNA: TGTGCCAGCAGCGTAGCTACGGGGTACGAGCAGTACTTC.

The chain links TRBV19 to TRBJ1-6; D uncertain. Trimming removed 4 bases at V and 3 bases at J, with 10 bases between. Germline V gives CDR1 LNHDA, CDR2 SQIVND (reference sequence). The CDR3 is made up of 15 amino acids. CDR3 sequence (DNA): TGTGCCAGTAGTAAAAGGACCCTCTATAATTCACCCCTCCACTTT. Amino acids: CASSKRTLYNSPLHF.

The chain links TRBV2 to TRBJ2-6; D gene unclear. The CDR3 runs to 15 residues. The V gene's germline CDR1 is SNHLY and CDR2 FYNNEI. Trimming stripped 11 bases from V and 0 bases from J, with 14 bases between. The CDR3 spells CAYALPVSGANVLTF. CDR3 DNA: TGTGCCTACGCTCTCCCCGTCTCTGGGGCCAACGTCCTGACTTTC. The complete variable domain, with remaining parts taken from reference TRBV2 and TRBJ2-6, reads EPEVTQTPSHQVTQMGQEVILRCVPISNHLYFYWYRQILGQKVEFLVSFYNNEISEKSEIFDDQFSVERPDGSNFTLKIRSTKLEDSAMYFCAYALPVSGANVLTFGAGSRLTVL.

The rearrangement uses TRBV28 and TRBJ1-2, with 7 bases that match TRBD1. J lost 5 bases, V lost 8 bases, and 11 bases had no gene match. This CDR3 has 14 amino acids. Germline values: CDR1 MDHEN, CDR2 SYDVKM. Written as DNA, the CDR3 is TGTGCCAGCCGAAACAGGGGCCCGGGGTATGGCTACACCTTC. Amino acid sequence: CASRNRGPGYGYTF.

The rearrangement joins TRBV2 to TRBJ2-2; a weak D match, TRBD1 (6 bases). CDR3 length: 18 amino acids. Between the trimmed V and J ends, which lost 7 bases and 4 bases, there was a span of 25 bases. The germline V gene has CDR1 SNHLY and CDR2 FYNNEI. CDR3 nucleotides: TGTGCCAGCACCCGGATGGGCAGACAGGTCTCGGGCACCGGGGAGCTGTTTTTT. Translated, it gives CASTRMGRQVSGTGELFF.

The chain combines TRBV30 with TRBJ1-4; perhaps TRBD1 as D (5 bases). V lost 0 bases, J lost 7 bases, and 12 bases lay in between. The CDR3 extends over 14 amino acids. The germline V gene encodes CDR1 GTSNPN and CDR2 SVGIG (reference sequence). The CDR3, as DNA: TGTGCCTGGAGTGTATCCGGGGGGATTGAAAAACTGTTTTTT. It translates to CAWSVSGGIEKLFF.

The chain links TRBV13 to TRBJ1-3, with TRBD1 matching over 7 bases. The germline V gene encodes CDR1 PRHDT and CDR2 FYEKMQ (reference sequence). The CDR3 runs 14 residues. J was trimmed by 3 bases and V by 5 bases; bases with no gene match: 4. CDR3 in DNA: TGTGCCAGCAGCATGGACAGGTTTGGAAACACCATATATTTT. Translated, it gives CASSMDRFGNTIYF.

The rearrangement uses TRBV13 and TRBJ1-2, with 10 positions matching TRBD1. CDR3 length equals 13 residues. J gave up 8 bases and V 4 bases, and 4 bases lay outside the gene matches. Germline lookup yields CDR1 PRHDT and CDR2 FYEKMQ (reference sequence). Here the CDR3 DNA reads TGTGCCAGCAGCTCCGGGACAGGGGTAGGCTACACCTTC. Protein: CASSSGTGVGYTF.

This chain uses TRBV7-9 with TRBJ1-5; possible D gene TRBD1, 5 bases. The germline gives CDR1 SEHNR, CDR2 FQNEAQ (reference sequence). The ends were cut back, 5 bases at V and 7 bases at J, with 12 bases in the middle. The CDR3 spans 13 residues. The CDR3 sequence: CASSPPGVQPQHF. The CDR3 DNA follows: TGTGCCAGCAGCCCTCCGGGGGTCCAGCCCCAGCATTTT.

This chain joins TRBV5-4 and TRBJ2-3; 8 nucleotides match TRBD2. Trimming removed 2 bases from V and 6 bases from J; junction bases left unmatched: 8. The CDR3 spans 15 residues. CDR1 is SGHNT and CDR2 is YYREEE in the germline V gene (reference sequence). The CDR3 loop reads CASSFTGGPRDTQYF. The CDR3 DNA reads TGTGCCAGCAGCTTTACGGGAGGGCCCCGGGATACGCAGTATTTT.